A selection of T cell receptor beta chains follows, all from one sample in a study of blood T cell repertoires in COVID-19. Here immunoSEQ multiplex PCR was the method, and the copy in TCRdb shows in-frame clones only, minus some. The table records hundreds of thousands of clones, about 87% of them present only once. The sequenced sample was peripheral blood. The receptors were gathered from a woman aged 18-30 years with acute or convalescent COVID-19. CDR3s include the opening cysteine and the closing phenylalanine or tryptophan.

V,J,CDR3
TRBV6-5,TRBJ1-2,CASSYSAYGYTF
TRBV7-2,TRBJ2-1,CASSLSLGEQFF
TRBV7-9,TRBJ1-3,CASTPRADRLTGNTIYF
TRBV7-2,TRBJ1-2,CASSQRDRGGGYTF
TRBV7-2,TRBJ2-7,CASSRTSSYEQYF
TRBV2,TRBJ1-5,CASSPGNQPQHF
TRBV29-1,TRBJ1-2,CSVPWTGNNYGYTF
TRBV3-1/TRBV3-2,TRBJ1-2,CASSLTGIPNYGYTF
TRBV2,TRBJ2-5,CAILRDRVQETQYF
TRBV27,TRBJ1-1,CASSFSGTPWNTEAFF
TRBV9,TRBJ2-5,CASSGSTRETQYF
TRBV5-6,TRBJ1-5,CASSLQGAHQPQHF
TRBV18,TRBJ1-2,CASSPAAGTGEGYTF
TRBV6-4,TRBJ2-1,CASTPGGPTTIDEQFF
TRBV3-1/TRBV3-2,TRBJ2-3,CASSQVLPGQGADTQYF